This TCR beta chain is drawn from a study of T-cell memory formation after mild COVID-19. Germline V CDR1 and CDR2: MGHRA, YSYEKL. This CDR3 has 13 amino acids. V was pared by 4 bases and J by 5 bases, with 2 bases of the junction left unmatched. A single record per CDR3 protein comes from TCRdb applying MiXCR to the 5' RACE reads. This sample has 550,000 to 700,000 distinct CDR3 sequences, with around 17% found just once. The sequenced material came from PBMCs or a T cell subset sorted from them (not recorded which). This chain connects TRBV4-1 to TRBJ2-3, with 8 bases lining up with TRBD2. The TCR originated in an adult woman who had mild COVID-19 (a few samples of this study predate the infection). Cell type and time point are not known. The CDR3 loop reads CASSRAGGDTQYF. The CDR3 DNA reads TGCGCCAGCAGCCGCGCGGGGGGAGATACGCAGTATTTT.